This T cell receptor beta chain was obtained from a study of T cell repertoires in cytomegalovirus infection. Study-wide context: CMV epitopes used comprised recently identified HLA-C-restricted ones and well-studied HLA-B-restricted ones. General study points: In two of eight donors, the top clonotype was HLA-C-restricted CMV-specific.

This clonotype was seen a handful of times. Its matching antigen is unknown. Germline-derived CDR1 and CDR2 are KGHDR and SFDVKD. V lost 3 bases, J lost 0 bases, and 4 bases stayed unmatched. This CDR3 has 16 residues. TCRdb re-called the reads with MiXCR, one entry per CDR3 protein. The table has 700,000 to 900,000 distinct CDR3 sequences, just under 30% seen once. This chain links TRBV24-1 with TRBJ1-1; 9 positions agree with TRBD1. The sequenced sample was cultured CD8+ T cells from PBMCs, obtained from culture after CMV antigen stimulation. This sequence was found in a human donor in good health (CMV status not recorded). Some clones in this sample may be carry-over from other donors' samples. CDR3 sequence reads: CATSDTGQGLNTEAFF. The CDR3 region has the DNA TGTGCCACCAGTGATACGGGACAGGGTTTGAACACTGAAGCTTTCTTT.